These T cell receptor beta chains were read from a single sample in a study of blood T cell repertoires in COVID-19. Profiled with immunoSEQ multiplex PCR; TCRdb holds only in-frame clones, not every one. The table has about 270,000 clones, over 80% seen once. Sequenced: peripheral blood. These receptors all come from a woman between 45 and 60 years old with active or convalescent COVID-19. Each CDR3 is given with its conserved first and last residue. The D gene is left open where the match is weak.

j_call v_call d_call cdr3_aa
TRBJ1-5 TRBV28 TRBD1 CASRLTGGLSQPQHF
TRBJ1-2 TRBV21-1 - CASSKWARNYGYTF
TRBJ1-1 TRBV6-2/TRBV6-3 TRBD1 CASSLRTGVRTEAFF
TRBJ2-7 TRBV2 - CASSEQYISYEQYF
TRBJ2-3 TRBV11-2 TRBD1 CASSWGQGHTDTQYF
TRBJ2-1 TRBV5-1 TRBD2 CASSAPGTSAYNEQFF
TRBJ1-6 TRBV6-5 TRBD1 CASSYTGEGSPLHF
TRBJ2-7 TRBV10-3 TRBD2 CAISEGPTTSGRNEQYF
TRBJ2-3 TRBV14 TRBD1 CASSPWDRVDTQYF
TRBJ2-7 TRBV3-1/TRBV3-2 TRBD1 CASSPSRDRGYEQYF
TRBJ2-3 TRBV10-3 - CAISESRDTQYF
TRBJ2-3 TRBV18 - CASSRSGGRPSTDTQYF
TRBJ2-1 TRBV7-8 TRBD2 CASSLDGPGSGILGQFF
TRBJ1-2 TRBV6-1 - CASSELGSNYGYTF
TRBJ2-7 TRBV15 - CATSRGGNYEQYF
TRBJ2-1 TRBV5-1 - CASRPRELVAEQFF
TRBJ1-1 TRBV30 - CAWTLDLNTEAFF
TRBJ2-3 TRBV5-1 - CASSLAGYRLSSSTDTQYF
TRBJ1-1 TRBV27 - CASSLQGEGTEAFF
TRBJ2-1 TRBV20-1 TRBD2 CSASVAGGADEQFF
TRBJ2-7 TRBV7-2 TRBD2 CASSKLAGETVRSYEQYF
TRBJ2-1 TRBV5-1 TRBD1 CASSLQGRGLNEQFF
TRBJ2-5 TRBV2 - CASTQILPPGGRETQYF
TRBJ2-3 TRBV27 - CATTSGGTQYF
TRBJ1-3 TRBV12-3/TRBV12-4 - CASSSFAGNTIYF
TRBJ2-1 TRBV5-1 TRBD2 CASSKGLAGGGNEQFF
TRBJ2-3 TRBV3-1/TRBV3-2 - CASSLKTGRPKGADTQYF
TRBJ2-2 TRBV29-1 - CSAGVTGELFF
TRBJ2-5 TRBV6-1 - CASSESGWETQYF
TRBJ1-2 TRBV3-1/TRBV3-2 - CASNQGSYGYTF
TRBJ2-3 TRBV7-8 TRBD2 CASSRLAGHTDTQYF
TRBJ2-5 TRBV29-1 TRBD2 CSVSRGGLAQDTQYF
TRBJ2-1 TRBV29-1 TRBD1 CSVEWWGTGVGEQFF
TRBJ2-1 TRBV6-4 TRBD2 CARGTSGRGLENEQFF
TRBJ1-6 TRBV25-1 - CASSEFDRASPLHF
TRBJ2-1 TRBV30 TRBD2 CAWSFTGLTHNEQFF
TRBJ2-1 TRBV27 - CASSLRWSSYNEQFF
TRBJ2-5 TRBV6-2/TRBV6-3 - CASSYTKETQYF
TRBJ2-6 TRBV3-1/TRBV3-2 TRBD2 CASSPTWTSGRTSSGANVLTF
TRBJ2-3 TRBV5-1 TRBD1 CASSFGQVTDTQYF
TRBJ1-2 TRBV5-6 - CASSIFFYGYTF
TRBJ1-1 TRBV5-1 TRBD1 CASSMLTGENTEAFF
TRBJ1-2 TRBV5-1 - CASSLGAGDGYTF
TRBJ2-3 TRBV7-9 TRBD1 CASSQTGRTDTQYF
TRBJ2-1 TRBV7-2 - CASSLLAGTNYNEQFF
TRBJ2-7 TRBV15 TRBD1 CATSRGTGEGEQYF
TRBJ2-7 TRBV19 TRBD1 CASTKTGVSYEQYF
TRBJ1-2 TRBV10-3 - CAIGERSTNYGYTF
TRBJ2-2 TRBV18 TRBD1 CASSYGQAYTGELFF